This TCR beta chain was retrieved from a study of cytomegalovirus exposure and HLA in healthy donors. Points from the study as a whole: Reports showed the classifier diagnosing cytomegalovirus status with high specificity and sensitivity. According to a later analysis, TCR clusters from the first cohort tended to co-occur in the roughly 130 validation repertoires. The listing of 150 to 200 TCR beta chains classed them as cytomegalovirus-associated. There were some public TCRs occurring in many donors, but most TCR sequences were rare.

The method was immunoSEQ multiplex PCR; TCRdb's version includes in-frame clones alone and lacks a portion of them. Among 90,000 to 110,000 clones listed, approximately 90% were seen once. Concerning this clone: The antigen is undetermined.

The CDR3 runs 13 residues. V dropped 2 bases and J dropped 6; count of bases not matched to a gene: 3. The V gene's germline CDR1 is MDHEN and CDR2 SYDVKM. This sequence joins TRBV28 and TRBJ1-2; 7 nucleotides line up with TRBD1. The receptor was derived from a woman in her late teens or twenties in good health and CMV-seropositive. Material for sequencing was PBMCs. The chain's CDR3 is CASSLTGAHGYTF. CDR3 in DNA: TGTGCCAGCAGTTTAACAGGGGCTCATGGCTACACCTTC.